These T cell receptor beta chains were read from a single sample in a study of cytomegalovirus exposure and HLA in healthy donors. Sequencing was performed with immunoSEQ multiplex PCR; in TCRdb, only in-frame clones are kept and a portion is missing. The sample lists about 170,000 clones, roughly 80% seen once, with 0.77% in the top ten. Sequencing was carried out using PBMCs. These receptors were taken from a young woman in good health and CMV-seronegative. CDR3s include the opening cysteine and the closing phenylalanine or tryptophan. D genes are given only for firm matches. The size field is filled for only some rows; it gives once, few, many or a size class.

cdr3_aa,cdr3_nt,clone_size,d_call,v_call,j_call
CASSRDRGHEQYF,TGCGCCAGCAGCCGGGACAGGGGCCACGAGCAGTACTTC,-,TRBD1,TRBV4-3,TRBJ2-7
CASSRRDINEKLFF,TGTGCCAGCAGCCGTCGGGACATAAATGAAAAACTGTTTTTT,-,-,TRBV5-4,TRBJ1-4
CASRIDRGHGETQYF,TGTGCCAGCAGGATAGACAGGGGTCACGGGGAGACCCAGTACTTC,few,TRBD1,TRBV2,TRBJ2-5
CASSFFFNSPLHF,TGTGCCAGCAGTTTCTTTTTTAATTCACCCCTCCACTTT,-,-,TRBV28,TRBJ1-6
CASIRSAEAFF,TGTGCCAGCATCCGGTCGGCTGAAGCTTTCTTT,-,-,TRBV5-8,TRBJ1-1
CASSQGQANSPLHF,TGTGCCAGCAGCCAGGGACAGGCGAATTCACCCCTCCACTTT,once,TRBD1,TRBV7-6,TRBJ1-6
CASSQTETQYF,TGTGCCAGCAGCCAAACTGAGACGCAGTATTTT,once,-,TRBV13,TRBJ2-3
CASSTGLAGGGEQYF,TGTGCCAGCAGCACCGGACTAGCGGGAGGAGGGGAGCAGTACTTC,-,TRBD2,TRBV11-2,TRBJ2-5
CASSLATTFGEQYF,TGTGCCAGCAGTTTAGCAACCACGTTCGGGGAGCAGTACTTC,-,-,TRBV28,TRBJ2-7
CASSLISASSGSGEQFF,TGTGCCAGCAGCTTGATATCAGCGTCTAGCGGGAGTGGTGAGCAGTTCTTC,-,TRBD2,TRBV5-6,TRBJ2-1
CASSLGGRTSGVEQYF,TGTGCCAGCAGCTTAGGTGGCAGGACTAGCGGCGTCGAGCAGTACTTC,once,TRBD2,TRBV13,TRBJ2-7
CASSQWAGELDEQFF,TGCGCCAGCAGCCAATGGGCGGGAGAACTCGATGAGCAGTTCTTC,few,TRBD2,TRBV4-1,TRBJ2-1
CASSYSSVGDSYEQYF,TGTGCCAGCAGTTACTCGTCGGTAGGGGACTCCTACGAGCAGTACTTC,-,-,TRBV6-5,TRBJ2-7
CASTSGRTLTGELFF,TGTGCCAGCACGAGCGGGAGGACTCTCACCGGGGAGCTGTTTTTT,-,TRBD2,TRBV19,TRBJ2-2
CASSQGTGGRGNIQYF,TGCGCCAGCAGCCAAGGAACAGGGGGACGGGGAAACATTCAGTACTTC,few,TRBD1,TRBV4-3,TRBJ2-4
CASSLGNRDQETQYF,TGTGCCAGCAGCTTGGGGAACAGGGACCAAGAGACCCAGTACTTC,few,-,TRBV5-5,TRBJ2-5
CASWAPGQGSYEQYF,TGTGCCAGCTGGGCCCCGGGACAGGGGTCCTACGAGCAGTACTTC,-,TRBD1,TRBV28,TRBJ2-7
CSSPRDSSYEQYF,TGTTCCAGCCCCCGGGACAGCTCCTACGAGCAGTACTTC,-,TRBD1,TRBV7-9,TRBJ2-7
CSVSQGSTEAFF,TGCAGCGTTTCACAGGGTTCTACTGAAGCTTTCTTT,-,-,TRBV29-1,TRBJ1-1
CASTGRLETQYF,TGTGCCAGCACGGGTCGTCTCGAGACCCAGTACTTC,-,-,TRBV11-3,TRBJ2-5
CATTTGTGLYNEQFF,TGTGCCACCACGACCGGGACAGGGCTTTACAATGAGCAGTTCTTC,-,TRBD1,TRBV7-9,TRBJ2-1
CASSMTGLPQPEAFF,TGTGCCAGTAGTATGACGGGACTCCCCCAGCCTGAAGCTTTCTTT,-,-,TRBV19,TRBJ1-1
CASSFRLGLEYNEQFF,TGTGCCAGCAGCTTCAGGTTGGGACTGGAGTACAATGAGCAGTTCTTC,-,-,TRBV7-6,TRBJ2-1
CASSLETSGRAGSREQYF,TGTGCCAGCAGCTTAGAGACTAGCGGGAGGGCCGGGTCCCGCGAGCAGTACTTC,once,TRBD2,TRBV7-2,TRBJ2-7
CAWSMLRANYGYTF,TGTGCCTGGAGTATGTTGCGGGCGAACTATGGCTACACCTTC,few,-,TRBV30,TRBJ1-2
CASSLAGPNSDRNEQFF,TGCGCCAGCAGCCTAGCCGGCCCCAATTCCGATCGCAATGAGCAGTTCTTC,-,-,TRBV10-1,TRBJ2-1
CASSLGGTGVAPLHF,TGCGCCAGCAGCTTGGGGGGGACAGGGGTTGCACCCCTCCACTTT,-,TRBD1,TRBV5-1,TRBJ1-6
CASSLEGGSSYEQYF,TGTGCCAGCAGCTTAGAGGGCGGGAGTTCCTACGAGCAGTACTTC,-,TRBD2,TRBV7-9,TRBJ2-7
CATSRGGTDPYGYTF,TGTGCCACCAGCAGAGGGGGGACAGATCCCTATGGCTACACCTTC,-,TRBD1,TRBV15,TRBJ1-2
CASSLGGTQGQPQHF,TGTGCCAGCAGTCTCGGAGGGACGCAGGGCCAGCCCCAGCATTTT,few,-,TRBV28,TRBJ1-5
CASVQGTSYEQYF,TGTGCCAGCGTACAGGGGACTTCCTACGAGCAGTACTTC,-,-,TRBV27,TRBJ2-7
CASSQGTVSPYEQYF,TGTGCCAGCAGTCAAGGGACAGTCTCACCCTACGAGCAGTACTTC,-,TRBD1,TRBV27,TRBJ2-7
CASSPRDYSYEQYF,TGTGCCAGCAGCCCCCGGGACTATTCCTACGAGCAGTACTTC,-,TRBD2,TRBV9,TRBJ2-7
CASSEAGSGKNIQYF,TGCGCCAGCAGTGAAGCCGGGAGTGGAAAAAACATTCAGTACTTC,-,-,TRBV10-1,TRBJ2-4
CASSLTGRYEQYF,TGTGCCAGCAGTTTAACAGGGCGTTACGAGCAGTACTTC,once,-,TRBV27,TRBJ2-7
CASSLTEGLAGAIEQYF,TGCGCCAGCAGCCTTACCGAAGGTCTAGCGGGGGCTATCGAGCAGTACTTC,-,TRBD2,TRBV10-2,TRBJ2-7
CASSLRLAGGRTSTDTQYF,TGCGCCAGCAGCCTCAGACTAGCGGGAGGGAGAACTAGCACAGATACGCAGTATTTT,-,TRBD2,TRBV4-3,TRBJ2-3
CASSPGGLPSGNTIYF,TGTGCCAGCAGTCCAGGGGGGTTACCTTCTGGAAACACCATATATTTT,-,TRBD1,TRBV5-8,TRBJ1-3
CASSIAAGGRAETQYF,TGTGCCAGTAGTATCGCAGCCGGCGGGAGGGCAGAGACCCAGTACTTC,-,TRBD2,TRBV19,TRBJ2-5
CASSSGRGLTMGYTF,TGTGCCAGCAGTTCCGGCAGGGGCCTGACCATGGGCTACACCTTC,-,-,TRBV27,TRBJ1-2
CARSFLAGAAYEQYF,TGTGCCAGAAGCTTTTTAGCGGGAGCGGCCTACGAGCAGTACTTC,-,TRBD2,TRBV5-3,TRBJ2-7
CASSSPGTASYEQYF,TGTGCCAGCAGTTCCCCCGGGACAGCTTCCTACGAGCAGTACTTC,-,TRBD1,TRBV27,TRBJ2-7
CASSFRLAGGPYEQYF,TGCGCCAGCAGCTTCCGTCTAGCGGGAGGGCCCTACGAGCAGTACTTC,-,TRBD2,TRBV5-1,TRBJ2-7
CASSPGTSEYIWELFF,TGTGCCAGCAGCCCTGGGACTAGCGAGTATATCTGGGAGCTGTTTTTT,once,TRBD2,TRBV7-2,TRBJ2-2
CASSPSSVRQAYYGYTF,TGTGCCAGCAGTCCCTCCTCGGTGAGACAGGCGTACTATGGCTACACCTTC,-,-,TRBV2,TRBJ1-2
CASSRQGQHYEQYF,TGTGCCAGCAGTCGTCAGGGTCAACACTACGAGCAGTACTTC,-,-,TRBV5-6,TRBJ2-7
CASSPGTSNEQFF,TGTGCCAGCAGCCCAGGGACTAGCAATGAGCAGTTCTTC,once,TRBD2,TRBV5-4,TRBJ2-1
CASSPSGLAGKYEQYF,TGTGCCAGCAGCCCCTCCGGGCTAGCGGGAAAATACGAGCAGTACTTC,-,TRBD2,TRBV6-6,TRBJ2-7
CAITTGLAGGPKQFF,TGTGCCATCACCACCGGACTAGCGGGAGGGCCGAAGCAGTTCTTC,-,TRBD2,TRBV10-3,TRBJ2-1
CASSLGTGNYEQYF,TGTGCCAGCAGCTTAGGGACAGGGAACTACGAGCAGTACTTC,-,TRBD1,TRBV11-2,TRBJ2-7
CASSVEGQYSYEQYF,TGTGCCAGCAGCGTAGAAGGACAGTACTCCTACGAGCAGTACTTC,-,-,TRBV9,TRBJ2-7